Listed here are 27 T cell receptor beta chains from one sample, sequenced in a study of cytomegalovirus exposure and HLA in healthy donors. Use of 60 Vbeta and 13 Jbeta primers characterized the PCR. Assay used: immunoSEQ multiplex PCR; TCRdb lists only in-frame clones, some missing. The sample contains over 150,000 clones, approximately 79% of which appear only once. The sequenced sample consisted of PBMCs. Source of these receptors: a human donor in good health.

CDR3 bases: TGTGCCAGCAGCCCGCGGACAGGGGGCTCCCAGGGCTACACCTTC. Translation: CASSPRTGGSQGYTF. The chain carries TRBV13 and TRBJ1-2; 11 bases fit TRBD1. The CDR3 has 15 residues. Trimming removed 5 bases from V and 8 bases from J; junction bases left unmatched: 10. Germline CDR1 reads PRHDT; CDR2 reads FYEKMQ (reference sequence).

This sequence joins TRBV2 and TRBJ1-5; D is unresolved. V was shortened by 3 bases and J by 0 bases, with 9 bases between the two germline ends. Germline lookup yields CDR1 SNHLY and CDR2 FYNNEI. CDR3 length: 15 residues. The CDR3 sequence: CASSEVDYSNQPQHF. The CDR3 nucleotides are TGTGCCAGCAGTGAGGTGGACTATAGCAATCAGCCCCAGCATTTT.

This chain joins TRBV7-2 and TRBJ2-1; 13 nucleotides agree with TRBD2. Germline trimming cut 3 bases from V and 5 bases from J; bases unmatched to any gene: 1. Germline V gene sequence: CDR1 SGHTA, CDR2 FQGNSA. This CDR3 spans 15 amino acids. This CDR3 is CASSLTSGGNNEQFF. The CDR3 DNA is TGTGCCAGCAGCTTGACTAGCGGGGGGAACAATGAGCAGTTCTTC.

J is TRBJ1-1 and V is TRBV10-3, with D unresolved. CDR3 length: 13 amino acids. The germline V gene has CDR1 ENHRY and CDR2 SYGVKD. V lost 0 bases and J 6 bases, leaving 8 bases between the germline ends. The CDR3 nucleotides are TGTGCCATCAGTGAGTCAGGTGGAGCTGAAGCTTTCTTT. Translating gives CAISESGGAEAFF.

The genes are TRBV18 and TRBJ1-5, with D possibly being TRBD1 (6 bases). Germline CDR1 is KGHSH and CDR2 is LQKENI. V was shortened by 5 bases and J by 5 bases, with 13 bases between the two germline ends. The CDR3 extends over 14 amino acids. CDR3 amino acids: CASSLQGSDQPQHF. The CDR3 DNA reads as TGTGCCAGCTCATTACAGGGTTCGGATCAGCCCCAGCATTTT. Complete variable domain (other parts from reference TRBV18 and TRBJ1-5): NAGVMQNPRHLVRRRGQEARLRCSPMKGHSHVYWYRQLPEEGLKFMVYLQKENIIDESGMPKERFSAEFPKEGPSILRIQQVVRGDSAAYFCASSLQGSDQPQHFGDGTRLSIL.

The gene calls are TRBV15 and TRBJ2-2; 7 bases are a match to TRBD1. The germline V gene has CDR1 LNHNV and CDR2 YYDKDF (reference sequence). The CDR3 is 14 amino acids. V lost 8 bases, J lost 9 bases, and 12 bases stayed unmatched. The CDR3 nucleotides are TGTGCCACCCGAACAAAGGGGACAGACCGGGAGCTGTTTTTT. Translated: CATRTKGTDRELFF.

The V gene is TRBV9, the J gene TRBJ2-7; 9 bases align to TRBD1. Germline assignment: CDR1 SGDLS and CDR2 YYNGEE. The ends lost 2 bases at V and 4 bases at J; junction bases unmatched: 4. CDR3 size: 14 residues. The CDR3: CASSVTGGWYEQYF. CDR3 DNA: TGTGCCAGCAGCGTTACAGGGGGCTGGTACGAGCAGTACTTC.

The CDR3 DNA reads TGTGCCAGCAGCTTCTTTGGGGAGCTGTTTTTT. Protein product: CASSFFGELFF. The rearrangement uses TRBV7-9 and TRBJ2-2; D is unresolved. The CDR3 consists of 11 residues. Germline CDR1 SEHNR, CDR2 FQNEAQ (reference sequence). Between the trimmed V and J ends, which lost 3 bases and 8 bases, there was a span of 4 bases. The variable domain in full, completed from reference TRBV7-9 and TRBJ2-2, reads DTGVSQNPRHKITKRGQNVTFRCDPISEHNRLYWYRQTLGQGPEFLTYFQNEAQLEKSRLLSDRFSAERPKGSFSTLEIQRTEQGDSAMYLCASSFFGELFFGEGSRLTVL.

The chain combines TRBV6-5 with TRBJ1-5, with a weak D call TRBD1 (5 bases). The length of the CDR3 is 13 residues. V was shortened by 6 bases and J by 3 bases, with 9 bases between the two germline ends. Germline V gene lookup returns CDR1 MNHEY and CDR2 SVGAGI. The CDR3 loop is CASRTANNQPQHF. CDR3 DNA sequence: TGTGCCAGCAGGACAGCCAACAATCAGCCCCAGCATTTT.

The V call is TRBV2, the J call TRBJ1-2; TRBD1 matches 7 bases. Germline loops: CDR1 SNHLY, CDR2 FYNNEI. This CDR3 contains 13 residues. The V segment lost 6 bases and the J segment 4 bases; nucleotides outside the gene matches: 5. CDR3 protein: CASRGQTPYGYTF. CDR3 coding DNA: TGTGCCAGCAGGGGACAGACACCCTATGGCTACACCTTC. Full variable domain (rest looked up from reference TRBV2 and TRBJ1-2): EPEVTQTPSHQVTQMGQEVILRCVPISNHLYFYWYRQILGQKVEFLVSFYNNEISEKSEIFDDQFSVERPDGSNFTLKIRSTKLEDSAMYFCASRGQTPYGYTFGSGTRLTVV.

The genes are TRBV7-2 and TRBJ1-3; the match to TRBD1 covers 7 bases. The CDR3 is 16 amino acids. In germline, CDR1 is SGHTA, CDR2 FQGNSA. Trimming removed 4 bases from V and 4 bases from J; junction bases left unmatched: 10. Here the CDR3 DNA reads TGTGCCAGCAGCTCGACCGGGACAGTGACAGGAAACACCATATATTTT. It translates to CASSSTGTVTGNTIYF. Using reference TRBV7-2 and TRBJ1-3 for the parts outside the CDR3, the full variable domain is GAGVSQSPSNKVTEKGKDVELRCDPISGHTALYWYRQSLGQGLEFLIYFQGNSAPDKSGLPSDRFSAERTGGSVSTLTIQRTQQEDSAVYLCASSSTGTVTGNTIYFGEGSWLTVV.

This clone has just a few counts. This sequence joins TRBV15 and TRBJ2-3, with 10 bases matching TRBD2. The germline V gene encodes CDR1 LNHNV and CDR2 YYDKDF (reference sequence). V was pared by 0 bases and J by 3 bases, with 9 bases of the junction left unmatched. The CDR3 has 18 residues. DNA for the CDR3: TGTGCCACCAGCAGAGATCAGAAGCGGGGGGGGTTGACAGATACGCAGTATTTT. This codes for CATSRDQKRGGLTDTQYF.

This clone has a handful of counts. One end of the junction fails to match germline, which may point to a read error. The chain combines TRBV29-1 with TRBJ1-2; 10 bases are a match to TRBD1. The CDR3 is made up of 13 amino acids. Germline CDR1 reads SQVTM; CDR2 reads ANQGSEA. The CDR3 region is CSAGTGDLNGYPF. The CDR3 DNA follows: TGCAGCGCAGGGACAGGGGATCTTAATGGCTACCCCTTC.

This rearrangement joins TRBV4-3 to TRBJ1-1, with D possibly matching TRBD1 (6 bases). Germline CDR1 and CDR2: LGHNA and YSLEER. The V end lost 1 base, the J end lost 1 base, and 7 bases lay between the germline ends. The CDR3 spans 14 residues. The CDR3 DNA is TGCGCCAGCAGCCAAGGGACAGCGAACACTGAAGCTTTCTTT. Its protein is CASSQGTANTEAFF.

This clone was seen once. The DNA for the CDR3 is TGTGCCAGCAGCTTAGAGTGGCGGGAGACGAACACTGAAGCTTTCTTT. Encoded protein: CASSLEWRETNTEAFF. V is TRBV7-2 and J is TRBJ1-1; D remains unclear. The CDR3 has 16 amino acids. CDR1 is SGHTA, CDR2 FQGNSA, per germline. V was cut by 1 base and J by 1 base, with 13 bases left in between.

This chain links TRBV4-1 with TRBJ2-7; 7 bases are shared with TRBD1. The CDR3 has 15 amino acids. With V trimmed by 3 bases and J by 3 bases, 8 bases remained unmatched. Germline V gene sequence: CDR1 MGHRA, CDR2 YSYEKL. The CDR3 DNA follows: TGCGCCAGCAGCCAGGACGGACAGGCCTTCTACGAGCAGTACTTC. This translates into CASSQDGQAFYEQYF.

This clone appeared once. For the CDR3, the DNA is TGTGCCAGCAGTTACACTAGCGGAAGCTCCTACGAGCAGTACTTC. It specifies CASSYTSGSSYEQYF. The chain has TRBV6-5 and TRBJ2-5, with 8 positions matching TRBD2. The tail of the sequence fits TRBJ2-7 better, so the J call may be wrong. Germline lookup yields CDR1 MNHEY and CDR2 SVGAGI. This CDR3 is built from 15 residues.

The V gene is TRBV6-6, the J gene TRBJ1-1, with D unclear. Germline V CDR1 and CDR2: MNHNY, SVGAGI (reference sequence). The V and J ends lost 2 bases and 10 bases respectively, with 14 bases between them. This CDR3 comprises 13 residues. The chain's CDR3 is CASSYTSQGRAFF. In DNA form, the CDR3 reads TGTGCCAGCAGTTACACCAGCCAAGGGAGAGCTTTCTTT.

The DNA for the CDR3 is TGTGCCAGCAGTGATAGGGGGACAGGGAGGACAGATACGCAGTATTTT. Protein sequence: CASSDRGTGRTDTQYF. The chain has TRBV6-1 and TRBJ2-3, with 9 bases matching TRBD1. Trimming removed 3 bases from V and 3 bases from J; junction bases left unmatched: 7. The CDR3 has 16 residues. The germline V gene has CDR1 MNHNS and CDR2 SASEGT.

The chain couples TRBV10-3 to TRBJ1-2, with 8 positions matching TRBD1. Germline V lookup: CDR1 ENHRY, CDR2 SYGVKD. This CDR3 has 13 amino acids. V lost 6 bases, J lost 8 bases, and 8 bases stayed unmatched. The CDR3 DNA is TGTGCCATCAGACAAAGACAGGGGATAGGCTACACCTTC. It specifies CAIRQRQGIGYTF.

This clone was found once. CDR3 region: CASSPPTGSNTEAFF. The CDR3 bases are TGTGCCAGCAGCCCACCGACAGGGTCGAACACTGAAGCTTTCTTT. The V gene is TRBV7-7, the J gene TRBJ1-1; 7 bases line up with TRBD1. V shed 5 bases, J shed 1 base, and the junction held 7 bases outside the gene matches. The germline CDR1 and CDR2 sequences are SSHAT and FNYEAQ (reference sequence). This CDR3 contains 15 residues.

In its sample, this clone was seen once. The V and J genes are TRBV5-4 and TRBJ1-3; D is unresolved. CDR3 length: 13 residues. Germline V gene lookup returns CDR1 SGHNT and CDR2 YYREEE (reference sequence). V was shortened by 5 bases and J by 4 bases, with 10 bases between the two germline ends. The CDR3 DNA is TGTGCCAGCAGAGGCAGGAACGGAAACACCATATATTTT. This sequence encodes CASRGRNGNTIYF.

This chain joins TRBV4-2 and TRBJ2-7, with 8 nucleotides matching TRBD2. V dropped 0 bases and J dropped 4; count of bases not matched to a gene: 8. There are 16 residues in the CDR3. The germline gives CDR1 LGHNA, CDR2 YNFKEQ. CDR3 sequence (DNA): TGTGCCAGCAGCCAAGAAGGTGCTATAGCGGGATACGAGCAGTACTTC. The encoded protein is CASSQEGAIAGYEQYF.

V gene TRBV5-6 combines with J gene TRBJ2-5, with D hard to call. The V end lost 2 bases, the J end lost 5 bases, and 7 bases lay between the germline ends. Germline CDR1 SGHDT, CDR2 YYEEEE. The CDR3 runs to 12 residues. CDR3 sequence: CASSFMRETQYF. The CDR3 DNA follows: TGTGCCAGCAGCTTCATGAGGGAGACCCAGTACTTC.

This clone was seen a handful of times. J is TRBJ1-6 and V is TRBV4-3, with 7 bases lining up with TRBD1. J lost 1 base, V lost 3 bases, and 6 bases had no gene match. This CDR3 has 17 amino acids. CDR1 is LGHNA and CDR2 is YSLEER in the germline V gene. CDR3: CASSQNRGLSYNSPLHF. The CDR3 bases are TGCGCCAGCAGCCAGAACAGGGGTCTATCCTATAATTCACCCCTCCACTTT.

V usage is TRBV7-3 and J usage is TRBJ2-3; tentatively, D is TRBD2 (7 bases). Germline CDR1 SGHTA, CDR2 FQGTGA. Trimming left V 2 bases short and J 1 base short, with 16 bases between. The CDR3 is made up of 17 amino acids. CDR3 in DNA: TGTGCCAGCAGCTTAGGATCCGGGGGGCTCCGCACAGATACGCAGTATTTT. Translated, it gives CASSLGSGGLRTDTQYF.

This chain joins TRBV6-5 and TRBJ1-1, with 9 bases that match TRBD1. From germline, CDR1 is MNHEY and CDR2 SVGAGI. This CDR3 has 15 residues. V was pared by 6 bases and J by 7 bases, with 12 bases of the junction left unmatched. The CDR3 DNA reads TGTGCCAGCAGAACCGGGACAGGGCTCCTTTGTGAAGCTTTCTTT. It codes for CASRTGTGLLCEAFF.